The rows below give T cell receptor beta chains drawn from one sample of a study of T cell changes during pregnancy in multiple sclerosis. Clones were sequenced by immunoSEQ multiplex PCR, and TCRdb holds only the in-frame ones, with some missing. The table records around 55,000 clones, 93% of them present only once. Source: CD8+ T cells from peripheral blood mononuclear cells, taken in the second trimester of pregnancy. These receptors were obtained from a female donor with multiple sclerosis, enrolled in a pregnancy study. Each CDR3 is given with its conserved first and last residue. D genes are given only for firm matches. Rows may omit the clone size; those that give it use once, few, many or a size class.

clone_size j_call v_call d_call cdr3_aa cdr3_nt
NA TRBJ2-1 TRBV13 TRBD1 CASSPRTGESYNEQFF TGTGCCAGCAGCCCGAGGACAGGGGAGTCCTACAATGAGCAGTTCTTC
once TRBJ1-3 TRBV7-9 NA CASSLATGIDSGNTIYF TGTGCCAGCAGCTTAGCGACCGGGATAGACTCTGGAAACACCATATATTTT
NA TRBJ2-1 TRBV19 TRBD2 CASSISSGYNEQFF TGTGCCAGTAGTATCTCTAGCGGTTACAATGAGCAGTTCTTC
NA TRBJ1-6 TRBV7-9 NA CASSWVDLRPHTYNSPLHF TGTGCCAGCAGCTGGGTAGATCTCAGGCCTCATACATATAATTCACCCCTCCACTTT
NA TRBJ2-7 TRBV4-1 NA CASSQDSTVGEQYF TGCGCCAGCAGCCAAGACTCGACAGTCGGCGAGCAGTACTTC
NA TRBJ2-7 TRBV6-5 TRBD2 CASSLGGSRYEQYF TGTGCCAGCAGTTTGGGCGGGAGTAGGTACGAGCAGTACTTC
NA TRBJ2-3 TRBV11-1 NA CASSPMGGTDTQYF TGTGCCAGCAGCCCGATGGGAGGCACAGATACGCAGTATTTT
NA TRBJ1-1 TRBV5-1 TRBD1 CASSQGTGSNTEAFF TGCGCCAGCAGCCAGGGGACAGGGTCTAACACTGAAGCTTTCTTT
NA TRBJ1-1 TRBV14 NA CASSQFRGGPEAFF TGTGCCAGCAGCCAATTCAGGGGTGGGCCTGAAGCTTTCTTT
NA TRBJ2-3 TRBV10-3 TRBD2 CAIQAGGVSTDTQYF TGTGCCATACAAGCGGGGGGGGTCTCCACAGATACGCAGTATTTT
NA TRBJ1-2 TRBV27 NA CASSLSQGLFGYTF TGTGCCAGCAGTTTATCTCAGGGGCTGTTTGGCTACACCTTC
once TRBJ2-7 TRBV29-1 NA CSVETPTSSYEQYF TGCAGCGTTGAGACCCCGACTTCCTCCTACGAGCAGTACTTC
NA TRBJ1-2 TRBV29-1 NA CSVEDTSRGGYGYTF TGCAGCGTTGAAGATACATCGCGGGGAGGATATGGCTACACCTTC
NA TRBJ1-4 TRBV18 NA CASSPDQGTSTNEKLFF TGTGCCAGCTCACCAGATCAGGGGACCTCAACTAATGAAAAACTGTTTTTT
NA TRBJ1-1 TRBV29-1 NA CSVEGAWGGGTEAFF TGCAGCGTAGAAGGGGCGTGGGGGGGAGGCACTGAAGCTTTCTTT
NA TRBJ2-1 TRBV5-1 TRBD2 CASSSGTSGNEQFF TGCGCCAGCAGCTCGGGGACTAGCGGGAATGAGCAGTTCTTC
once TRBJ2-2 TRBV5-1 TRBD1 CASSPGTGSTGELFF TGCGCCAGCAGCCCCGGGACAGGGAGCACCGGGGAGCTGTTTTTT
NA TRBJ2-7 TRBV27 TRBD1 CASSLGQGAYEQYF TGTGCCAGCAGTTTGGGCCAGGGGGCTTACGAGCAGTACTTC
NA TRBJ1-1 TRBV6-5 TRBD1 CASTATGVNTEAFF TGTGCCAGCACCGCAACAGGGGTGAACACTGAAGCTTTCTTT
NA TRBJ2-5 TRBV10-3 TRBD1 CAISDRTGGSQETQYF TGTGCCATCAGTGATAGGACAGGGGGTTCCCAAGAGACCCAGTACTTC
once TRBJ2-1 TRBV4-1 NA CASSQGPSSGEQFF TGCGCCAGCAGCCAAGGTCCCAGTAGCGGTGAGCAGTTCTTC
few TRBJ2-7 TRBV6-4 NA CASSVRGDSSYEQYF TGTGCCAGCAGTGTTCGCGGGGATAGCTCCTACGAGCAGTACTTC
NA TRBJ2-1 TRBV11-2 NA CASSLDSRFYNEQFF TGTGCCAGCAGCTTAGATTCCAGGTTCTACAATGAGCAGTTCTTC
NA TRBJ2-7 TRBV5-4 TRBD2 CASSREGYEQYF TGTGCCAGCAGCCGGGAGGGCTACGAGCAGTACTTC
NA TRBJ2-1 TRBV25-1 TRBD1 CASSDWTGGAYNEQFF TGTGCCAGCAGTGATTGGACAGGGGGAGCCTACAATGAGCAGTTCTTC
NA TRBJ2-7 TRBV30 NA CAWSPSGVGEQYF TGTGCCTGGAGTCCATCGGGAGTTGGGGAGCAGTACTTC
NA TRBJ2-7 TRBV2 NA CASNTIEQYF TGTGCCAGCAACACCATCGAGCAGTACTTC
NA TRBJ2-7 TRBV5-1 TRBD1 CASSLPGQGRPYSYEQYF TGCGCCAGCAGCTTGCCGGGACAGGGGAGGCCCTACTCCTACGAGCAGTACTTC
medium-sized TRBJ1-4 TRBV4-3 NA CASSQARGYNEKLFF TGCGCCAGCAGCCAAGCTCGGGGTTATAATGAAAAACTGTTTTTT
NA TRBJ2-7 TRBV27 TRBD2 CASSYGGDEQYF TGTGCCAGCAGTTACGGGGGGGACGAGCAGTACTTC
NA TRBJ2-7 TRBV5-5 NA CASSYGTPYEQYF TGTGCCAGCAGCTACGGGACACCATACGAGCAGTACTTC
once TRBJ2-5 TRBV5-1 NA CASSLEEGETQYF TGCGCCAGCAGCTTGGAGGAGGGGGAGACCCAGTACTTC
NA TRBJ2-5 TRBV25-1 NA CASSEYSGLAETQYF TGTGCCAGCAGTGAATATTCAGGTCTTGCAGAGACCCAGTACTTC
NA TRBJ1-2 TRBV2 TRBD1 CASLLGPGTGAAGGYTF TGTGCCAGCTTGTTAGGGCCCGGGACAGGGGCGGCTGGGGGCTACACCTTC
NA TRBJ2-3 TRBV7-6 TRBD2 CASSHTAGAITDTQYF TGTGCCAGCAGCCATACAGCGGGGGCCATCACAGATACGCAGTATTTT
NA TRBJ2-7 TRBV23-1 TRBD1 CASSPPTTGTYEQYF TGCGCCAGCAGTCCCCCTACGACAGGGACCTACGAGCAGTACTTC
NA TRBJ2-1 TRBV4-2 TRBD2 CASSQGLAVYNEQFF TGTGCCAGCAGCCAAGGACTAGCGGTCTACAATGAGCAGTTCTTC
NA TRBJ2-3 TRBV7-9 TRBD2 CASSLNLAGGLSDTQYF TGTGCCAGCAGCTTAAACCTAGCGGGGGGGCTTTCGGATACGCAGTATTTT
NA TRBJ1-4 TRBV5-1 NA CASSLALAGNEKLFF TGCGCCAGCAGCTTGGCCTTGGCAGGAAATGAAAAACTGTTTTTT
NA TRBJ2-3 TRBV9 TRBD2 CASSASGSTDTQYF TGTGCCAGCAGCGCTAGCGGTAGCACAGATACGCAGTATTTT
NA TRBJ1-5 TRBV28 NA CASSYYSEDQPQHF TGTGCCAGCAGTTATTACTCAGAGGATCAGCCCCAGCATTTT
NA TRBJ1-2 TRBV20-1 TRBD1 CSAKGQYGYTF TGCAGTGCTAAGGGACAGTATGGCTACACCTTC
NA TRBJ2-7 TRBV4-1 NA CASSEDGLLGGEQYF TGCGCCAGCAGCGAAGATGGACTCCTGGGCGGGGAGCAGTACTTC
NA TRBJ2-7 TRBV7-8 TRBD2 CASSPGSKREGVYEQYF TGTGCCAGCAGCCCCGGATCGAAGCGGGAGGGCGTATACGAGCAGTACTTC
NA TRBJ2-7 TRBV30 TRBD1 CAWSVDTSGQGPEQYF TGTGCCTGGAGTGTAGACACCTCGGGACAGGGGCCCGAGCAGTACTTC
NA TRBJ2-7 TRBV10-1 TRBD2 CASSPGMLAGVPEQYF TGCGCCAGCAGTCCTGGCATGCTAGCGGGAGTCCCCGAGCAGTACTTC
NA TRBJ1-1 TRBV7-9 TRBD1 CASSPPGTGFMNTEAFF TGTGCCAGCAGCCCCCCCGGGACAGGGTTCATGAACACTGAAGCTTTCTTT
NA TRBJ2-7 TRBV27 NA CASSSKAWRDEQYF TGTGCCAGCAGTTCGAAAGCGTGGAGGGACGAGCAGTACTTC
NA TRBJ2-3 TRBV6-4 NA CASSDGQGGNTDTQYF TGTGCCAGCAGTGATGGGCAGGGCGGAAACACAGATACGCAGTATTTT
NA TRBJ2-1 TRBV7-3 TRBD1 CASSLGLGQGASEQFF TGTGCCAGCAGCTTAGGATTGGGACAGGGGGCAAGTGAGCAGTTCTTC
NA TRBJ2-6 TRBV10-3 NA CAISESYRQGGSSGANVLTF TGTGCCATCAGTGAGTCTTACCGGCAGGGCGGAAGCTCTGGGGCCAACGTCCTGACTTTC
NA TRBJ2-7 TRBV9 TRBD1 CASSVEESSAGGSSYEQYF TGTGCCAGCAGCGTAGAGGAGAGTTCGGCAGGGGGCAGCTCCTACGAGCAGTACTTC
NA TRBJ2-2 TRBV7-9 TRBD2 CASGGRVRTGELFF TGTGCCAGCGGAGGGAGGGTTAGGACCGGGGAGCTGTTTTTT
NA TRBJ1-6 TRBV6-4 NA CASSEHSGYNSPLHF TGTGCCAGCAGTGAACACAGTGGTTATAATTCACCCCTCCACTTT